The rows below give T cell receptor beta chains drawn from one sample of a study of post-analysis software for immune sequencing data. TCRdb passed the PCR reads through MiXCR, listing each CDR3 protein once. The data contain fewer than 850,000 distinct CDR3 sequences, 25% to 30% of them singletons. The sequencing sample was made of blood. These receptors were taken from a girl aged 10-17 years with multiple sclerosis. Each CDR3 is given with its conserved first and last residue. The D gene is left open where the match is weak. Size tells how often a clone was seen (once, few, many) or the class of an expanded clone, and some rows leave it out.

TRBJ2-2 | NA | NA | TRBV6-2/TRBV6-3 | CASTYLRTNTGELFF | TGTGCCAGCACCTACCTCAGGACGAACACCGGGGAGCTGTTTTTT
TRBJ2-2 | NA | NA | TRBV10-3 | CAIRAVRGTGELFF | TGTGCCATCAGGGCGGTACGGGGGACCGGGGAGCTGTTTTTT
TRBJ2-5 | NA | few | TRBV20-1 | CSARGSWETQYF | TGCAGTGCTAGGGGATCATGGGAGACCCAGTACTTC
TRBJ2-1 | NA | NA | TRBV7-9 | CASSFTGEGFF | TGTGCCAGCAGCTTCACAGGAGAAGGGTTCTTC
TRBJ2-3 | NA | NA | TRBV9 | CTSSAPGADTQYF | TGTACCAGCAGCGCCCCGGGGGCAGATACGCAGTATTTT
TRBJ2-1 | TRBD1 | NA | TRBV6-5 | CASALTGGNEQFF | TGTGCCAGCGCCCTGACAGGGGGCAATGAGCAGTTCTTC
TRBJ2-3 | NA | NA | TRBV20-1 | CSASPGLIADTQYF | TGCAGTGCTAGCCCCGGACTCATTGCGGATACGCAGTATTTT
TRBJ2-6 | NA | NA | TRBV20-1 | CSARVQGDSGANVLTF | TGCAGTGCTAGAGTTCAGGGAGACTCTGGGGCCAACGTCCTGACTTTC
TRBJ2-6 | TRBD1 | many | TRBV4-3 | CASSQAGGTGANVLTF | TGCGCCAGCAGCCAAGCAGGGGGCACTGGGGCCAACGTCCTGACTTTC
TRBJ1-1 | NA | few | TRBV6-5 | CASSSPWRGLTEAFF | TGTGCCAGCAGTTCCCCCTGGAGGGGACTTACTGAAGCTTTCTTT
TRBJ1-1 | NA | NA | TRBV19 | CASSINRDMTEAFF | TGTGCCAGTAGTATTAACAGGGATATGACTGAAGCTTTCTTT
TRBJ1-1 | NA | few | TRBV7-9 | CASSVLTGTEAFF | TGTGCCAGCAGCGTCCTCACAGGGACTGAAGCTTTCTTT
TRBJ2-7 | NA | NA | TRBV25-1 | CASSSGRWEQYF | TGTGCCAGCAGTTCTGGGCGGTGGGAGCAGTACTTC
TRBJ2-1 | NA | few | TRBV27 | CANSEDSKGSYNGQFF | TGTGCCAACAGTGAGGACAGTAAAGGCTCCTACAATGGGCAGTTCTTC
TRBJ1-5 | NA | NA | TRBV9 | CASRRGNSNQPQHF | TGTGCCAGCAGGAGGGGTAATAGCAATCAGCCCCAGCATTTT
TRBJ2-1 | NA | NA | TRBV5-1 | CASTLAGANNEQFF | TGCGCCAGCACCCTGGCAGGGGCAAACAATGAGCAGTTCTTC
TRBJ1-6 | NA | NA | TRBV4-3 | CASSQELEGGFPLHF | TGCGCCAGCAGCCAAGAGTTGGAAGGGGGTTTTCCCCTCCACTTT
TRBJ1-1 | NA | NA | TRBV6-5 | CASSLASGTEAFF | TGTGCCAGCAGTTTAGCGAGTGGGACTGAAGCTTTCTTT
TRBJ2-3 | NA | NA | TRBV4-3 | CASSQDTIDTQYF | TGCGCCAGCAGCCAAGATACAATAGATACGCAGTATTTT
TRBJ2-1 | NA | few | TRBV3-1 | CASSQDQAALVGEQFF | TGTGCCAGCAGCCAAGATCAGGCCGCGCTGGTCGGTGAGCAGTTCTTC
TRBJ2-3 | NA | few | TRBV20-1 | CSARGTDRDTQYF | TGCAGTGCTCGGGGGACAGATAGAGATACGCAGTATTTT
TRBJ1-2 | NA | NA | TRBV12-3/TRBV12-4 | CASSFSLGGHTF | TGTGCCAGCAGTTTCTCCCTGGGAGGCCACACCTTC
TRBJ2-1 | TRBD2 | few | TRBV29-1 | CSVKTSGDNEQFF | TGCAGCGTCAAGACTAGCGGAGACAATGAGCAGTTCTTC
TRBJ1-6 | NA | NA | TRBV20-1 | CSAGGRNSPLHF | TGCAGTGCTGGAGGACGAAATTCACCCCTCCACTTT
TRBJ2-2 | NA | NA | TRBV6-5 | CASRPSGANGELFF | TGTGCCAGCAGGCCATCGGGGGCGAACGGGGAGCTGTTTTTT
TRBJ1-2 | NA | few | TRBV5-1 | CASSADGLHGYTF | TGCGCCAGCAGCGCGGACGGCCTCCACGGCTACACCTTC
TRBJ2-6 | NA | NA | TRBV5-1 | CASSPRGETGANVLTF | TGCGCCAGCAGCCCCAGGGGGGAAACTGGGGCCAACGTCCTGACTTTC
TRBJ2-7 | NA | many | TRBV20-1 | CSAPMGTLSYEQYF | TGCAGTGCTCCGATGGGCACCCTCTCCTACGAGCAGTACTTC
TRBJ2-1 | TRBD1 | NA | TRBV20-1 | CSARDLTGGTYNEQFF | TGCAGTGCTAGAGATCTCACAGGGGGGACCTACAATGAGCAGTTCTTC
TRBJ2-1 | NA | few | TRBV20-1 | CSARPPVSGMNEQFF | TGCAGTGCTAGACCCCCCGTATCCGGAATGAATGAGCAGTTCTTC
TRBJ1-3 | NA | NA | TRBV6-5 | CASRPREAGNTIYF | TGTGCCAGCAGACCCAGGGAGGCAGGAAACACCATATATTTT
TRBJ2-3 | TRBD2 | NA | TRBV20-1 | CSARGGTSGGRYTQYF | TGCAGTGCTAGAGGAGGGACTAGCGGGGGCCGATATACGCAGTATTTT
TRBJ2-2 | NA | NA | TRBV12-3/TRBV12-4 | CAVRRARDTGELFF | TGTGCCGTGCGGCGGGCCCGGGACACCGGGGAGCTGTTTTTT
TRBJ2-1 | TRBD2 | NA | TRBV12-3/TRBV12-4 | CASRPGTSNNEQFF | TGTGCCAGCAGGCCCGGGACTAGCAACAATGAGCAGTTCTTC
TRBJ2-3 | NA | few | TRBV9 | CASSVGTAQSDTQYF | TGTGCCAGCAGCGTAGGTACAGCCCAGTCTGATACGCAGTATTTT
TRBJ2-6 | NA | NA | TRBV21-1 | CASSRGQGAAGANVLTF | TGTGCCAGCAGCAGAGGGCAGGGGGCTGCTGGGGCCAACGTCCTGACTTTC
TRBJ2-1 | NA | NA | TRBV10-2 | CASSEEGYNEQFF | TGCGCCAGCAGTGAAGAGGGTTATAATGAGCAGTTCTTC
TRBJ2-1 | NA | many | TRBV29-1 | CSGREGSYNEQFF | TGCAGCGGGCGGGAAGGCAGTTACAATGAGCAGTTCTTC
TRBJ2-4 | NA | NA | TRBV2 | CASSNRIGKNIQYF | TGTGCCAGCAGTAACAGGATCGGCAAAAACATTCAGTACTTC
TRBJ2-1 | NA | NA | TRBV11-2 | CASSFERWGNEQFF | TGTGCCAGCAGCTTTGAAAGGTGGGGCAATGAGCAGTTCTTC
TRBJ2-3 | NA | NA | TRBV20-1 | CSARVGASLTDTRYF | TGCAGTGCTAGAGTAGGTGCTAGCCTCACAGATACGCGGTATTTT
TRBJ1-1 | NA | NA | TRBV7-9 | CASSSRGHRANTEAFF | TGTGCCAGCAGCTCACGGGGCCACAGAGCGAACACTGAAGCTTTCTTT
TRBJ2-3 | TRBD2 | few | TRBV7-2 | CASSFLRLAGRGGTDTQYF | TGTGCCAGCAGCTTCCTACGGCTAGCGGGCCGGGGAGGGACAGATACGCAGTATTTT
TRBJ1-2 | NA | few | TRBV20-1 | CSAKGQNYGYTF | TGCAGTGCGAAAGGACAGAACTATGGCTACACCTTC
TRBJ1-1 | TRBD1 | few | TRBV6-5 | CASSYSRGGSSTEAFF | TGTGCCAGCAGTTACTCCAGAGGGGGCAGTAGCACTGAAGCTTTCTTT
TRBJ2-7 | TRBD1 | few | TRBV7-9 | CASSVTRDSYYEQYF | TGTGCCAGCAGCGTAACCCGGGACAGTTACTACGAGCAGTACTTC
TRBJ2-1 | TRBD1 | few | TRBV7-9 | CASSGQGTVEQFF | TGTGCCAGCAGTGGACAGGGCACCGTTGAGCAGTTCTTC
TRBJ2-1 | NA | few | TRBV5-1 | CASSQKAYNEQFF | TGCGCCAGCAGCCAAAAGGCCTACAATGAGCAGTTCTTC
TRBJ2-7 | TRBD1 | NA | TRBV20-1 | CSAPLTGAYEQYF | TGCAGTGCTCCCTTAACAGGGGCCTACGAGCAGTACTTC
TRBJ2-1 | TRBD1 | few | TRBV5-1 | CASSSDRGGNEQFF | TGCGCCAGCAGCTCGGACAGGGGTGGCAATGAGCAGTTCTTC